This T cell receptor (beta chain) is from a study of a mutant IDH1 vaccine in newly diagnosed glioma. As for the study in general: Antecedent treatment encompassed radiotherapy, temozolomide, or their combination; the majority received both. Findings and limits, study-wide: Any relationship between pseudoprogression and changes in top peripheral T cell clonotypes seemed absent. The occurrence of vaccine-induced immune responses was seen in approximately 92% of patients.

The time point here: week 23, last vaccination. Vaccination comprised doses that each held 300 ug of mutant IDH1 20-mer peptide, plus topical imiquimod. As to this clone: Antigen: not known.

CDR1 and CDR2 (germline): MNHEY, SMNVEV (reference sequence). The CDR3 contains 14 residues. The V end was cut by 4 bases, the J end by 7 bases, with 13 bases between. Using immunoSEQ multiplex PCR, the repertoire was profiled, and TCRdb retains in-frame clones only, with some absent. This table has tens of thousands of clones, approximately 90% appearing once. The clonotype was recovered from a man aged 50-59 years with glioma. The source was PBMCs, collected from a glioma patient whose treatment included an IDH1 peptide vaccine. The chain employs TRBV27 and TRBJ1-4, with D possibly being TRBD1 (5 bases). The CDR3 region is CASSSGTWGEKLFF. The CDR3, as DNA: TGTGCCAGCAGTTCAGGGACTTGGGGTGAAAAACTGTTTTTT.